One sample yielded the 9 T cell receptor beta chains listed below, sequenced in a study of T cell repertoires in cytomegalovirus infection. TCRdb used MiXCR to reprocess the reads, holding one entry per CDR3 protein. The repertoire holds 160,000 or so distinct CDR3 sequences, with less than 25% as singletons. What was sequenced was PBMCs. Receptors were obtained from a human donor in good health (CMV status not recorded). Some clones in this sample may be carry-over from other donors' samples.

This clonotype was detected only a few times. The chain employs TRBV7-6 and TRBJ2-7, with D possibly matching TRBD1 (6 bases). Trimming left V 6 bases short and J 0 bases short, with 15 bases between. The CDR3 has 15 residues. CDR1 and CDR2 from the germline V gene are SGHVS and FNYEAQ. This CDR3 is CASRLPGHSSYEQYF. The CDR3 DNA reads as TGTGCCAGCAGGTTACCGGGACATAGCTCCTACGAGCAGTACTTC. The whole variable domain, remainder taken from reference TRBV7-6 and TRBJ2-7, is GAGVSQSPRYKVTKRGQDVALRCDPISGHVSLYWYRQALGQGPEFLTYFNYEAQQDKSGLPNDRFSAERPEGSISTLTIQRTEQRDSAMYRCASRLPGHSSYEQYFGPGTRLTVT.

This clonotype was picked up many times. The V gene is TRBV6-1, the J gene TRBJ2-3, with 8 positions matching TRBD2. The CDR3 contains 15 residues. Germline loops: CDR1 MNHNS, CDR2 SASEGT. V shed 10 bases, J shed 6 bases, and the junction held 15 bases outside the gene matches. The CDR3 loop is CATKGIAGRSDTQYF. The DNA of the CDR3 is TGTGCCACCAAGGGTATAGCGGGGAGGTCCGATACGCAGTATTTT.

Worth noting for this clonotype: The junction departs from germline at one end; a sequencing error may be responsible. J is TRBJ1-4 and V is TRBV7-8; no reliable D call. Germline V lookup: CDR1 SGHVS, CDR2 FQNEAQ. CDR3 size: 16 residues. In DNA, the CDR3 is TGTGCCAGCAGCTTAGCGCTAGAAGGCCGATACGAAAAACCGTTTTTT. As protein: CASSLALEGRYEKPFF.

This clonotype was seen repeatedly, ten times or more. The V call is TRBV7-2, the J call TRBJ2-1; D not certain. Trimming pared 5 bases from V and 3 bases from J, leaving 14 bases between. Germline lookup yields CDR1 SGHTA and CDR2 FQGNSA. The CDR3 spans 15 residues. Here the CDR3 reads CASSADPNLYNEQFF. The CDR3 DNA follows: TGTGCCAGCAGCGCCGACCCTAACCTCTACAATGAGCAGTTCTTC.

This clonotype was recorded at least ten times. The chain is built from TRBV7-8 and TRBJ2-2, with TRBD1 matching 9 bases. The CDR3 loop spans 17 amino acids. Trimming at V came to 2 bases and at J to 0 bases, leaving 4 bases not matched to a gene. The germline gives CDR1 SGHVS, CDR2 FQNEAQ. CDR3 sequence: CASSLNRGLANTGELFF. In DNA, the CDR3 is TGTGCCAGCAGCTTAAACAGGGGGCTCGCGAACACCGGGGAGCTGTTTTTT.

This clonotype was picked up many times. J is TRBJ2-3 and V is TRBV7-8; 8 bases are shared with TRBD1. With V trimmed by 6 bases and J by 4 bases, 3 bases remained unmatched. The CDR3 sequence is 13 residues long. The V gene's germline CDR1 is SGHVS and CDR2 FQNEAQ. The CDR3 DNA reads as TGTGCCAGCAGTGGACAGGGAGCAGATACGCAGTATTTT. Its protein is CASSGQGADTQYF.

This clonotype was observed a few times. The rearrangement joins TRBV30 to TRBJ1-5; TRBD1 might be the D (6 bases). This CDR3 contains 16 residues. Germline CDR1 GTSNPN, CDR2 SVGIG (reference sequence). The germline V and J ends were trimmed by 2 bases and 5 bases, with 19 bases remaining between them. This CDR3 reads CAWSSSTRGLHQPQHF. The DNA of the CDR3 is TGTGCCTGGAGTTCGTCCACCAGGGGATTGCATCAGCCCCAGCATTTT.

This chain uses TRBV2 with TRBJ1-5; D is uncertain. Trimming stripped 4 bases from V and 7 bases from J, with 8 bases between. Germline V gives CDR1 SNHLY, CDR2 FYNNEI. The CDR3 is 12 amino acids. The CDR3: CASSAGVQPQHF. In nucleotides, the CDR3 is TGTGCCAGCAGTGCTGGGGTACAGCCCCAGCATTTT.

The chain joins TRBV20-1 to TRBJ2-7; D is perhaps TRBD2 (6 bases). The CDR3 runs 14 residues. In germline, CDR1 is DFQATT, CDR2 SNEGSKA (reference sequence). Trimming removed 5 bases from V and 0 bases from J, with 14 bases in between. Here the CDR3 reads CSAVPGGNSYEQYF. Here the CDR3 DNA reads TGCAGTGCTGTCCCCGGGGGTAACTCCTACGAGCAGTACTTC.